The clone carrying this TCR beta chain was observed once. These data belong to a study of PD-1 blockade in classical Hodgkin lymphoma. Study-wide context: With a 2-week interval, patients received intravenous nivolumab at 3 mg/kg.

V was cut by 6 bases and J by 2 bases, with 6 bases left in between. Per germline, CDR1 DFQATT and CDR2 SNEGSKA (reference sequence). The CDR3 consists of 11 residues. Time point: cycle 4 day 1 (C4D1), after less than seven weeks of nivolumab. All the patients suffered relapse after autologous stem cell transplantation, and brentuximab vedotin exposure differed. The protocol was immunoSEQ multiplex PCR, while the TCRdb copy is restricted to in-frame clones and leaves out a portion. This table has over 80,000 clones, 78% appearing once. The rearrangement uses TRBV20-1 and TRBJ2-3; unclear D gene. The sample here was peripheral blood mononuclear cells (PBMCs), taken before the fourth cycle of nivolumab. The source of this sequence is a human donor with classical Hodgkin lymphoma. CDR3 nucleotides: TGCAGTGCCACGATCACAGATACGCAGTATTTT. Its translation is CSATITDTQYF.